This paragraph covers one T cell receptor beta chain sequence. Method: immunoSEQ multiplex PCR; TCRdb's copy keeps in-frame clones and lacks some. The table has around 330,000 clones, roughly 90% seen once. The data originate from a study of blood T cell repertoires in COVID-19. About the study: Spain, Italy and the United States supplied samples that represented acute and convalescent COVID-19.

The germline V gene encodes CDR1 MDHEN and CDR2 SYDVKM. CDR3 length equals 13 residues. V lost 4 bases and J lost 9; bases outside the gene matches: 4. This clonotype was obtained from a man aged 60-69 years who had recovered from COVID-19. Sequenced sample: PBMCs or T cells enriched from blood (not recorded which). The chain is built from TRBV28 and TRBJ1-5; 9 positions match TRBD1. CDR3: CASSSGQGSPQHF. The CDR3 bases are TGTGCCAGCAGTTCGGGACAGGGATCGCCCCAGCATTTT. Variable domain in full (rest from reference TRBV28 and TRBJ1-5): DVKVTQSSRYLVKRTGEKVFLECVQDMDHENMFWYRQDPGLGLRLIYFSYDVKMKEKGDIPEGYSVSREKKERFSLILESASTNQTSMYLCASSSGQGSPQHFGDGTRLSIL.